This TCR beta chain is drawn from a study of blood T cell repertoires in COVID-19. This CDR3 has 13 amino acids. Per the germline V gene, CDR1 is SGHNT and CDR2 is YYREEE (reference sequence). The germline V and J ends were trimmed by 3 bases and 8 bases, with 12 bases remaining between them. TCRdb keeps only in-frame clones here, not all; method: immunoSEQ multiplex PCR. The table records some 270,000 clones, 75% to 90% of them present only once. Across under 25 US areas, participants ranged in age from about 18 to 100 years. Participants' own reports of clinical history determined their cohort assignment.

The origin of this receptor is a woman aged 25 to 39 with acute COVID-19. The chain employs TRBV5-4 and TRBJ2-1; no clear D. Sequences were obtained from PBMCs or T cells enriched from blood (not recorded which). The CDR3 reads CASSSTAAYEQFF. The CDR3 DNA reads as TGTGCCAGCAGCTCGACTGCGGCTTATGAGCAGTTCTTC. Combining the CDR3 with reference TRBV5-4 and TRBJ2-1 gives the whole variable domain ETGVTQSPTHLIKTRGQQVTLRCSSQSGHNTVSWYQQALGQGPQFIFQYYREEENGRGNFPPRFSGLQFPNYSSELNVNALELDDSALYLCASSSTAAYEQFFGPGTRLTVL.